This TCR beta chain was found in a study of human T cells and chemical hapten exposure. Turning to the study itself: Small pooled library volume differences chiefly drove per-sample TCR yield variation.

This sample's time point: healthy volunteer bleed at 2 weeks. The authors' total RNA extraction used unfractionated whole blood. In this sample, this clonotype turned up many times. As yet, its antigen is unknown. The library gave individual cDNA molecules unique molecular identifiers. Original processing methods: TCR counts had a median of 95,638 per sample and spanned about 23,224 to 750,000. Using its own MiXCR run on the RACE reads, TCRdb lists one record per CDR3 protein. The V and J calls here are based on TCRdb, not the publication. The sample records tens of thousands of distinct CDR3 sequences, about 8.6% being singletons. Study outcomes and limitations: TCRs at high frequency, those above 1 in 1000, did not change with DPC sensitization.

V dropped 0 bases and J dropped 1 base, with 1 base sitting between them. CDR1 is SGDLS and CDR2 is YYNGEE in the germline V gene. CDR3 length equals 13 residues. This TCR came from a female donor in good health. Some clones in this sample may be carry-over from other donors' samples. The chain joins TRBV9 to TRBJ2-2; D gene uncertain. Sequenced input: whole blood. The CDR3 region has the DNA TGTGCCAGCAGCGTAGGGAACACCGGGGAGCTGTTTTTT. Translating it yields CASSVGNTGELFF.